This T cell receptor (beta chain) appears in the sequencing data of a study of T cell responses to AZD1222 COVID-19 vaccine. Sequencing was performed with immunoSEQ multiplex PCR; in TCRdb, only in-frame clones are kept and a portion is missing. The sample has over 150,000 clones, just under 95% seen once. Germline V gene sequence: CDR1 LNHDA, CDR2 SQIVND (reference sequence). The CDR3 runs to 15 residues. V shed 5 bases and J shed 10 bases, with 18 bases lying between them. The sequence derives from an adult in good health. This specimen was peripheral blood, taken on day 0 of AZD1222 vaccination. V gene TRBV19 combines with J gene TRBJ1-6, with a tentative D call TRBD1 (6 bases). CDR3 protein: CASSFVQGKESPLHF. DNA for the CDR3: TGTGCCAGTAGTTTTGTCCAGGGGAAGGAATCACCCCTCCACTTT. The variable domain in full, completed from reference TRBV19 and TRBJ1-6, reads DGGITQSPKYLFRKEGQNVTLSCEQNLNHDAMYWYRQDPGQGLRLIYYSQIVNDFQKGDIAEGYSVSREKKESFPLTVTSAQKNPTAFYLCASSFVQGKESPLHFGNGTRLTVT.